Below are 4 T cell receptor beta chains sequenced from a single sample in a study of T-cell reconstitution after alpha-beta-depleted transplantation in children. Unique molecular identifiers featured in how the TCRbeta library was prepared. In TCRdb, the PCR reads were re-called with MiXCR into one record per CDR3 protein. The sample yields about 980,000 distinct CDR3 sequences, less than 30% seen once. The material sequenced was PBMCs, mostly from graft donor cells, taken 360 days after TCRalphabeta/CD19-depleted stem cell transplant. These receptors all come from a boy under two years old who had a stem cell transplant for SCID, so the T cells may come from the graft donor.

The chain employs TRBV6-5 and TRBJ2-5; 11 bases align to TRBD2. Germline V lookup: CDR1 MNHEY, CDR2 SVGAGI. The CDR3 totals 15 residues. Germline trimming cut 4 bases from V and 5 bases from J; bases unmatched to any gene: 6. CDR3 DNA sequence: TGTGCCAGCAGTTCTCGACTAGCGGGGAGGGAGACCCAGTACTTC. It codes for CASSSRLAGRETQYF.

J is TRBJ2-5 and V is TRBV5-1; TRBD1 aligns across 7 bases. The ends lost 4 bases at V and 3 bases at J; junction bases unmatched: 3. Germline V gene lookup returns CDR1 SGHRS and CDR2 YFSETQ. The CDR3 covers 13 residues. Here the CDR3 reads CASSGQGEETQYF. The CDR3, as DNA: TGCGCCAGCAGCGGGCAGGGGGAAGAGACCCAGTACTTC.

The chain employs TRBV5-5 and TRBJ1-4; no definite D call. The germline gives CDR1 SGHKS, CDR2 YYEKEE (reference sequence). The CDR3 has 14 residues. Trimming took 2 bases from V and 3 from J, leaving 8 bases between them. CDR3 nucleotides: TGTGCCAGCAGCTTCCAATCGGCTAATGAAAAACTGTTTTTT. Encoded protein: CASSFQSANEKLFF.

This chain joins TRBV5-1 and TRBJ1-1, with D perhaps TRBD1 (5 bases). The germline V gene has CDR1 SGHRS and CDR2 YFSETQ. The CDR3 has 15 residues. The V and J ends lost 4 bases and 6 bases respectively, with 19 bases between them. The CDR3: CASSPIWGKWAEAFF. In nucleotides, the CDR3 is TGCGCCAGCAGCCCCATTTGGGGGAAGTGGGCTGAAGCTTTCTTT.